This entry concerns a single TCR beta chain. Its specific antigen is unknown. Base quality data are lacking; no much larger clone is found one base away. The High Capacity cDNA Reverse Transcription Kit was used to reverse transcribe all of the isolated RNA, meaning that expressed TCRB transcripts were what got sequenced. Deep immunoSEQ sequencing was applied to naive, central memory and regulatory T cell samples, giving an average of approximately 4 million total reads per sample. Sorted cells were lysed in RLT buffer, and RNA was extracted using DNase-treated RNeasy Micro or Mini kits according to cell number. To prevent cross-contamination, every cell subset was processed on its own, while patient and healthy donor samples were processed together. The immunoSEQ multiplex PCR was used to amplify TCRB sequences from cDNA, yielding 87-bp fragments that span the CDR3 region. Amplicons were sequenced on the Illumina HiSeq platform. Per the authors' processing: Synthetic template baselines were used to correct PCR bias computationally, reads within Hamming distance 2 were collapsed, and singletons that could not be merged were discarded. By aligning reads against IMGT, V, D and J genes, CDR3 length, and insertions or deletions at six rearrangement sites were assigned. Within each subset, clonotype counts were normalized to sorted cell number, and only after that were true diversity and Gini coefficients computed with the tcR R package. The overlap coefficient, calculated on TCRB nucleotide sequences, was used to measure repertoire sharing. As a proxy for the pre-selection repertoire, out-of-frame TCRB sequences from naive cells were analyzed. TCRdb carries this immuneACCESS record with in-frame sequences only. Its versions omit some clonotypes, under half of them owing to an unresolved V gene in the studies checked, with the rest unexplained. Clone size and the V and J calls come from that table; the DNA yielded D and trimming. Recorded for this sample are around 280,000 clones; roughly 15% of them occurred a single time. The ten largest make up roughly 0.015% of the sample.

Each donor gave one peripheral blood draw, averaging approximately 120 mL, which was collected into heparinised tubes. Using a panel that included CD45RO, CCR7, CD25, CD127, CD95 and CD27, naive, central memory, regulatory and stem cell-like memory CD4+ T cells were sorted on a BD FACSAria II. Purity was above 98% for every sorted population. Right away, PBMCs were isolated by Lymphoprep density gradient centrifugation and were stained directly, with no culture step. So that batch effects would be minimized, each experiment stained and sorted samples in pairs, pairing one healthy donor with one patient. This sample was taken from a study of beta chain features in type 1 diabetes (dated by TCRdb to the late 2010s). Broadly, across the study: Mean age, gender distribution, total cell number and subset yield did not differ between patients and healthy donors. A total of around 110,000,000 sorted cells were examined across all samples, and a strong correlation was observed between cell number per subset and RNA yield. In the study, TCRB repertoires of sorted circulating CD4+ T cell subsets from recently diagnosed type 1 diabetes patients were compared with those of matched healthy donors. Naive and central memory subsets were obtained from all 30 or so donors, but regulatory and stem cell-like memory subsets were isolated from only 8 patients and about 8 healthy donors.

What the study reported, not specific to this receptor: Type 1 diabetes patients showed a moderate but significant shortening of TCRB CDR3 length in all four CD4+ subsets. Naive, central memory and regulatory TCRB repertoires appeared to be more similar among patients than among healthy donors. Because the HLA sub-analyses included only small numbers of individuals, any influence of HLA type on TCRB rearrangement was left unresolved. At VDJ recombination sites, patients with type 1 diabetes made fewer insertions and deleted more nucleotides, a pattern implying thymic rearrangement abnormalities. PCR may preferentially amplify shorter templates, but because patient and control samples were amplified and corrected together, any resulting skew would affect both groups equally. Sequencing cDNA rather than genomic DNA could over-represent highly expressing activated cells, although activation and CD3 levels did not differ between groups.

The V end loses 4 bases and the J end loses 4 bases, and a stretch of 16 bases separates them. Based on the germline V gene, the CDR1 and CDR2 sequences are WSHSY and SAAADI. The CDR3 covers 15 residues, taking in both the cysteine and the phenylalanine. The DNA shown is the 45-base CDR3, in frame from base 1. Sequenced: naive CD4+ T cells from blood. In light of the paper, this sample's cell subset or site label describes: true naive CD4+ T cells. The chain links TRBV10-2 with TRBJ2-5; TRBD2 is a weak D gene call, 7 bases matching. The TCR comes from a man aged 18 to 35 with type 1 diabetes. CDR3 protein: CASSATRGGGETQYF. In nucleotide form, the sequence is TGCGCCAGCAGTGCCACGCGAGGGGGGGGAGAGACCCAGTACTTC.